These 10 T cell receptor beta chains were sequenced from one sample in a study of T cells in Graves' hyperthyroidism and ophthalmopathy. Template material for amplifying TCR beta CDR3 regions consisted of RNA transcripts. HTBI primers were the set used in a first-round RT-PCR of the TCR CDR3. TCRdb reanalysed the multiplex PCR reads using MiXCR and keeps one entry per CDR3 protein. The sample records approximately 690,000 distinct CDR3 sequences, about a fifth being singletons. The specimen sequenced was blood. The receptors were gathered from a man in his thirties or forties with Graves' ophthalmopathy.

The table lists this clonotype with many counts. The gene calls are TRBV27 and TRBJ2-7, with 7 bases that match TRBD2. The length of the CDR3 is 15 residues. In germline, CDR1 is MNHEY, CDR2 SMNVEV (reference sequence). The trim removed 2 bases at V and 7 bases at J, leaving 11 bases unmatched. The CDR3 loop reads CASSLGASGSLEQYF. The DNA for the CDR3 is TGTGCCAGCAGTTTAGGGGCTAGCGGCTCTCTGGAGCAGTACTTC.

This clonotype was found many times. The chain combines TRBV20-1 with TRBJ2-5; D assignment may be TRBD1 or TRBD2 (6 bases each). The CDR3 runs to 15 residues. CDR1 DFQATT and CDR2 SNEGSKA come from the germline V gene (reference sequence). Trimming cost V 1 base and J 1 base, with 13 bases left between them. Written as DNA, the CDR3 is TGCAGTGCTAGAGGCAGGGGAGGATTCCAAGAGACCCAGTACTTC. Translation: CSARGRGGFQETQYF.

This clonotype showed up many times. V is TRBV11-2 and J is TRBJ2-5; D uncertain. CDR1 is SGHAT, CDR2 FQNNGV, per germline. The CDR3 runs to 13 residues. Trimming took off 5 bases at V and 0 bases at J, with 7 bases between the two ends. The CDR3 DNA follows: TGTGCCAGCAGCGCCCGGGACCAAGAGACCCAGTACTTC. It codes for CASSARDQETQYF.

The rearrangement joins TRBV6-1 to TRBJ1-5, with unresolved D. The CDR3 contains 13 residues. Germline CDR1 MNHNS, CDR2 SASEGT. The ends were cut back, 1 base at V and 6 bases at J, with 7 bases in the middle. CDR3 sequence reads: CASSEGEVQPQHF. The CDR3 DNA sequence: TGTGCCAGCAGTGAAGGGGAGGTTCAGCCCCAGCATTTT.

This clonotype was detected a few times. The chain employs TRBV11-2 and TRBJ2-4; weak D call: TRBD2 (5 bases). CDR3 length: 16 amino acids. From germline, CDR1 is SGHAT and CDR2 FQNNGV. Deletions cut 5 bases from V and 0 bases from J, with 14 bases between. The CDR3 protein is CASSARTVIAKNIQYF. The CDR3 DNA is TGTGCCAGCAGCGCAAGGACTGTAATAGCCAAAAACATTCAGTACTTC.

This clonotype was counted ten times or more. The chain couples TRBV5-1 to TRBJ2-6; D possibly corresponds to TRBD1 (6 bases). This CDR3 spans 20 amino acids. Germline CDR1 reads SGHRS; CDR2 reads YFSETQ. The V end was cut by 3 bases, the J end by 0 bases, with 22 bases between. As DNA, the CDR3 is TGCGCCAGCAGCTCGCTGATGACGACAGGTCCTCCCTCTGGGGCCAACGTCCTGACTTTC. It specifies CASSSLMTTGPPSGANVLTF.

This clonotype was found many times. The DNA for the CDR3 is TGTGCCAGCAGCCGGACTAGCGGGAGGGTTGATACGCAGTATTTT. Residues: CASSRTSGRVDTQYF. The genes are TRBV7-8 and TRBJ2-3; 15 bases align to TRBD2. Germline loops: CDR1 SGHVS, CDR2 FQNEAQ. The CDR3 sequence is 15 residues long. After removal of 5 bases from V and 6 bases from J, the junction contained 3 bases not matched to a gene.

This chain links TRBV4-3 with TRBJ2-3; D remains unclear. CDR3 length: 15 amino acids. The V and J ends lost 4 bases and 2 bases respectively, with 13 bases between them. Germline CDR1 is LGHNA and CDR2 is YSLEER. CDR3 loop: CASSLNTLSTDTQYF. In DNA, the CDR3 is TGCGCCAGCAGCCTGAATACCCTTTCCACAGATACGCAGTATTTT.

This clonotype showed up just a few times. The rearrangement joins TRBV4-2 to TRBJ2-7; 8 bases match TRBD1. Trimming removed 2 bases from V and 7 bases from J; junction bases left unmatched: 16. The germline V gene encodes CDR1 LGHNA and CDR2 YNFKEQ. The CDR3 loop spans 17 amino acids. The CDR3 bases are TGTGCCAGCAGCCAAAGCAGGGGGCGGGACTCCCGGGTTGAGCAGTACTTC. Translation: CASSQSRGRDSRVEQYF.

The chain uses TRBV18 and TRBJ1-4; TRBD1 is a possible D gene (6 bases). There are 14 residues in the CDR3. Germline CDR1 reads KGHSH; CDR2 reads LQKENI. V was clipped by 4 bases and J by 3 bases, with 9 bases between them. The CDR3 coding sequence is TGTGCCAGCTCACAACAGGGCGCTAATGAAAAACTGTTTTTT. Protein: CASSQQGANEKLFF.